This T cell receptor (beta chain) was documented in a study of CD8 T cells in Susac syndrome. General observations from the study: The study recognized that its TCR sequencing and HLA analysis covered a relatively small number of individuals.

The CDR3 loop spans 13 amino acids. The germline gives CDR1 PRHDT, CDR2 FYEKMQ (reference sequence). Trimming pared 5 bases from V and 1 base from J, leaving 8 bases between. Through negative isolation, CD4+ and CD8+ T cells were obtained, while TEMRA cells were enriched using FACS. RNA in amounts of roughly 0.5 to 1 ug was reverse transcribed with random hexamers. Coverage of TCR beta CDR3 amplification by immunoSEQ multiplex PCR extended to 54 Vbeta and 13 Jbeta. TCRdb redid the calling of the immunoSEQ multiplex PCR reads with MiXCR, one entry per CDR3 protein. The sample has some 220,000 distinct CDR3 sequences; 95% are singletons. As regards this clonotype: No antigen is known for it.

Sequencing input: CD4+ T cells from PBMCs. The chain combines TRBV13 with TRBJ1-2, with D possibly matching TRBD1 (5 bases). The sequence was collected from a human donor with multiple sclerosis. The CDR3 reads CASSRDDNYGYTF. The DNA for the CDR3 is TGTGCCAGCAGCCGGGACGATAACTATGGCTACACCTTC. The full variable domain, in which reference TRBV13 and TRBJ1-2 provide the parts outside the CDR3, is AAGVIQSPRHLIKEKRETATLKCYPIPRHDTVYWYQQGPGQDPQFLISFYEKMQSDKGSIPDRFSAQQFSDYHSELNMSSLELGDSALYFCASSRDDNYGYTFGSGTRLTVV.